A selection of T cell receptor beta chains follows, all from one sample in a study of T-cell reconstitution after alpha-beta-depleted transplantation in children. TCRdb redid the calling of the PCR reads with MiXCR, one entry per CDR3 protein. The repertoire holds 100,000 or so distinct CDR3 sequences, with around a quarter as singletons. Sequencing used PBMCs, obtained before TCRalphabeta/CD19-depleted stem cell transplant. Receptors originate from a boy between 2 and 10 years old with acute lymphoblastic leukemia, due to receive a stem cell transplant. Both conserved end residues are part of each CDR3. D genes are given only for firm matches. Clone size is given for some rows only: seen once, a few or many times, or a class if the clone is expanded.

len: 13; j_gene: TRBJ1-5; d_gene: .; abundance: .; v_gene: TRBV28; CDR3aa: CASSTGYGQPQHF; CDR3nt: TGTGCCAGCAGCACAGGGTATGGTCAGCCCCAGCATTTT
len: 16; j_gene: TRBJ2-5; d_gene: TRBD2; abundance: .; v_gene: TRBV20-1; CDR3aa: CSARRASGGDKETQYF; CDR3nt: TGCAGTGCTAGAAGGGCTAGCGGAGGGGATAAAGAGACCCAGTACTTC
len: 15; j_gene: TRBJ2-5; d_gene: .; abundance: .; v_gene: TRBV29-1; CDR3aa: CSVWGGGGAKETQYF; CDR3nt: TGCAGCGTCTGGGGGGGCGGAGGGGCCAAAGAGACCCAGTACTTC
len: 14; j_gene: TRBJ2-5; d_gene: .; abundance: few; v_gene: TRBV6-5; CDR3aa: CASSSVDPRQTQYF; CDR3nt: TGTGCCAGCAGTTCCGTTGACCCTAGGCAGACCCAGTACTTC
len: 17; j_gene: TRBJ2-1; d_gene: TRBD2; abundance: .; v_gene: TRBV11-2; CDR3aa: CASSLDRGSGSYNEQFF; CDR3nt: TGTGCCAGCAGCTTAGATCGAGGTAGCGGGTCCTACAATGAGCAGTTCTTC
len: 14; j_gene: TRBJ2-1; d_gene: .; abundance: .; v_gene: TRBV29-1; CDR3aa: CSVEEGAGYNEQFF; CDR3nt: TGCAGCGTTGAAGAAGGGGCCGGCTACAATGAGCAGTTCTTC
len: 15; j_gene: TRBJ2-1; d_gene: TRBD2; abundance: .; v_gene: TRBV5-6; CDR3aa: CASSPGTSFYGEQFF; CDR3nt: TGTGCCAGCAGCCCCGGGACTAGCTTCTATGGTGAGCAGTTCTTC
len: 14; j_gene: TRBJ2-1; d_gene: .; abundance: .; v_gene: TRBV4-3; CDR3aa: CASSQDRAGNEQFF; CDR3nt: TGCGCCAGCAGCCAAGACCGGGCGGGCAATGAGCAGTTCTTC
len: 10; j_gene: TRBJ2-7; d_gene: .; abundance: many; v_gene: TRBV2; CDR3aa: CASSDYEQYF; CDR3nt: TGTGCCAGCAGTGACTACGAGCAGTACTTC
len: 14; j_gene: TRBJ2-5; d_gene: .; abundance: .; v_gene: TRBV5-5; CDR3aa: CANSQEWGSETQYF; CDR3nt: TGTGCCAACAGCCAGGAATGGGGAAGTGAGACCCAGTACTTC
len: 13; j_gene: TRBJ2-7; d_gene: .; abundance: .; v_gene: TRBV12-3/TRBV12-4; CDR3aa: CASSQFAQAEQYF; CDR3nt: TGTGCCAGCAGTCAGTTTGCGCAGGCCGAGCAGTACTTC
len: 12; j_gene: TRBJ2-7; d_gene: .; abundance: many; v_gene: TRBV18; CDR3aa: CASSPGGYEQYF; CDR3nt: TGTGCCAGCAGCCCCGGGGGCTACGAGCAGTACTTC